The rows below give T cell receptor beta chains drawn from one sample of a study of beta chain features in type 1 diabetes. Produced via immunoSEQ multiplex PCR; TCRdb's table is partial and in-frame only. The sample shows 600,000 to 700,000 clones, around 11% of them seen only once. The sample comprised naive CD4+ T cells from blood. Receptor source: a man younger than 40 with type 1 diabetes. Both conserved end residues are part of each CDR3. A D gene is named only where the DNA matches it firmly. Some rows have no size entry. The others give once, few or many, or a class for an expanded clone.

D,V,J,size,CDR3,DNA
NA,TRBV5-4,TRBJ1-6,NA,CASSQPGQYSPLHF,TGTGCCAGCAGTCAACCGGGACAATATTCACCCCTCCACTTT
TRBD1,TRBV18,TRBJ2-7,NA,CASSAAGTGAEQYF,TGTGCCAGCTCAGCCGCCGGGACAGGAGCCGAGCAGTACTTC
NA,TRBV14,TRBJ2-1,many,CASSPLGLLREQFF,TGTGCCAGCAGCCCCCTGGGACTCCTAAGGGAGCAGTTCTTC
NA,TRBV2,TRBJ2-2,NA,CASGGRSTNTGELFF,TGTGCCAGCGGGGGCCGGTCTACGAACACCGGGGAGCTGTTTTTT
NA,TRBV29-1,TRBJ1-2,few,CSVEGGLNYGYTF,TGCAGCGTTGAGGGGGGGCTTAACTATGGCTACACCTTC
TRBD1,TRBV9,TRBJ1-2,NA,CASSPRTGVTYYGYTF,TGTGCCAGCAGCCCGCGGACAGGAGTTACATACTATGGCTACACCTTC
NA,TRBV7-2,TRBJ2-5,few,CASSSPGLETQYF,TGTGCCAGCAGCTCCCCGGGACTCGAGACCCAGTACTTC
NA,TRBV28,TRBJ2-4,few,CASSLHPAKNIQYF,TGTGCCAGCAGTTTACACCCAGCCAAAAACATTCAGTACTTC
NA,TRBV5-1,TRBJ2-1,few,CASSLAGESSYNEQFF,TGCGCCAGCAGCTTGGCGGGGGAGAGCTCCTACAATGAGCAGTTCTTC
NA,TRBV7-9,TRBJ2-2,NA,CASSFGQTAPRELFF,TGTGCCAGCAGCTTTGGACAGACGGCCCCCCGGGAGCTGTTTTTT
NA,TRBV5-1,TRBJ1-1,few,CASSLVQTNTEAFF,TGCGCCAGCAGCTTGGTGCAGACGAACACTGAAGCTTTCTTT
NA,TRBV18,TRBJ2-1,NA,CASSPGIGSYNEQFF,TGTGCCAGCTCCCCAGGGATCGGGTCCTACAATGAGCAGTTCTTC
TRBD1,TRBV25-1,TRBJ1-6,NA,CASTDRGLSPLHF,TGTGCCAGCACCGACAGGGGGCTTTCACCCCTCCACTTT
NA,TRBV27,TRBJ1-3,NA,CASSLQPGVGNTIYF,TGTGCCAGCAGTCTCCAACCGGGGGTCGGAAACACCATATATTTT
NA,TRBV5-1,TRBJ2-4,NA,CASSSGTSLENIQYF,TGCGCCAGCAGCTCTGGGACATCTCTGGAAAACATTCAGTACTTC
TRBD1,TRBV7-9,TRBJ2-1,NA,CASRVGQGYNEQFF,TGTGCCAGCAGGGTGGGACAGGGTTACAATGAGCAGTTCTTC
NA,TRBV30,TRBJ2-4,few,CAWSSTGRGGGYAKNIQYF,TGTGCCTGGAGCTCAACGGGACGGGGAGGGGGGTATGCCAAAAACATTCAGTACTTC
NA,TRBV6-5,TRBJ1-2,NA,CASSYSDGDYGYTF,TGTGCCAGCAGTTACTCGGACGGAGACTATGGCTACACCTTC
NA,TRBV7-2,TRBJ2-5,NA,CAGSPGGSQETQYF,TGTGCCGGCAGCCCGGGCGGATCCCAAGAGACCCAGTACTTC
TRBD1,TRBV9,TRBJ2-2,NA,CASSQTGGGGELFF,TGTGCCAGCAGCCAAACAGGGGGCGGCGGGGAGCTGTTTTTT
NA,TRBV14,TRBJ2-3,NA,CASSQASFGSVYSDTQYF,TGTGCCAGCAGCCAAGCTTCATTCGGGTCGGTCTATTCAGATACGCAGTATTTT
NA,TRBV28,TRBJ1-5,few,CASRPGGGNQPQHF,TGTGCCAGCAGGCCTGGGGGCGGCAATCAGCCCCAGCATTTT
NA,TRBV25-1,TRBJ1-1,few,CASSEVGRGLTEAFF,TGTGCCAGCAGTGAAGTTGGCAGGGGATTGACTGAAGCTTTCTTT
TRBD1,TRBV29-1,TRBJ2-7,few,CSVSGQLYEQYF,TGCAGCGTTTCGGGACAGCTCTACGAGCAGTACTTC
NA,TRBV19,TRBJ2-7,NA,CASSLGHQLYEQYF,TGTGCCAGTAGTTTGGGACATCAGCTCTACGAGCAGTACTTC
NA,TRBV4-3,TRBJ2-2,NA,CASSQYLGRTDIGELFF,TGCGCCAGCAGCCAATATCTAGGTCGGACAGATATCGGGGAGCTGTTTTTT
NA,TRBV5-4,TRBJ2-7,few,CASSLAGGMPYEQYF,TGTGCCAGCAGCTTGGCCGGGGGTATGCCCTACGAGCAGTACTTC
TRBD2,TRBV7-2,TRBJ2-1,few,CASSLSAGQYNEQFF,TGTGCCAGCAGCTTGTCAGCGGGGCAATACAATGAGCAGTTCTTC
NA,TRBV9,TRBJ1-6,NA,CASTVGGNSPLHF,TGTGCCAGCACCGTCGGTGGCAATTCACCCCTCCACTTT
TRBD2,TRBV27,TRBJ2-3,NA,CASVQRGLTDTQYF,TGTGCCAGCGTCCAGCGGGGCCTCACAGATACGCAGTATTTT
TRBD2,TRBV9,TRBJ2-2,NA,CASSVTPSGTGELFF,TGTGCCAGCAGCGTAACCCCTAGCGGGACCGGGGAGCTGTTTTTT
TRBD2,TRBV5-5,TRBJ2-3,few,CASSQGSGGPDTQYF,TGTGCCAGCAGCCAAGGAAGCGGGGGGCCAGATACGCAGTATTTT
NA,TRBV7-9,TRBJ2-1,few,CASSLDLYANEQFF,TGTGCCAGCAGCTTAGACCTGTATGCTAATGAGCAGTTCTTC
NA,TRBV4-3,TRBJ1-5,NA,CASSQDGDQPQHF,TGCGCCAGCAGCCAAGATGGAGATCAGCCCCAGCATTTT
TRBD2,TRBV9,TRBJ2-3,NA,CASSPETGTSGDHTQYF,TGTGCCAGCAGCCCCGAGACCGGGACTAGCGGGGACCATACGCAGTATTTT
NA,TRBV7-8,TRBJ2-7,few,CASSLGGLTYEQYF,TGTGCCAGCAGCTTAGGGGGGCTTACCTACGAGCAGTACTTC
NA,TRBV10-2,TRBJ1-4,few,CASSPGGLGEKLFF,TGCGCCAGCAGTCCTGGAGGGCTTGGTGAAAAACTGTTTTTT
TRBD2,TRBV5-1,TRBJ2-7,NA,CASSFGSSGVNSYEQYF,TGCGCCAGCAGCTTCGGGTCTAGCGGGGTGAACTCCTACGAGCAGTACTTC
TRBD1,TRBV29-1,TRBJ2-7,NA,CSVPGQGYEQYF,TGCAGCGTTCCGGGACAGGGCTACGAGCAGTACTTC